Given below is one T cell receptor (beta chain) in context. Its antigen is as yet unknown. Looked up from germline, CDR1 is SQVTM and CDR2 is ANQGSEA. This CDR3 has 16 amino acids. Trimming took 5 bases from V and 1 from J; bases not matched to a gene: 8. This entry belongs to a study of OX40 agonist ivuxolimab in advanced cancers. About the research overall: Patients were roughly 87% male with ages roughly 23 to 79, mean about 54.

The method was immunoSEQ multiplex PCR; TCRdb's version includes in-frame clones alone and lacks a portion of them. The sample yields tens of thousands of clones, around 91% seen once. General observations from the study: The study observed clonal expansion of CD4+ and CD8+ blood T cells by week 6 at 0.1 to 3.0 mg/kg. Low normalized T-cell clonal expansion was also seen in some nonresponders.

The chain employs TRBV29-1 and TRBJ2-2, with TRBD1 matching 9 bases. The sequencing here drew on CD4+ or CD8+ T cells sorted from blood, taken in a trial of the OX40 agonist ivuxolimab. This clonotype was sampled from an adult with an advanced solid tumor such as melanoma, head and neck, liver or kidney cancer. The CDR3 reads CSVIPGGQGNTGELFF. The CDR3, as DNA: TGCAGCGTTATCCCAGGGGGACAGGGGAACACCGGGGAGCTGTTTTTT.